Following are 24 T cell receptor beta chains from one sample sequenced in a study of blood T cell repertoires in COVID-19. Assay: immunoSEQ multiplex PCR; the TCRdb copy retains only in-frame clones and omits some. The sample records under 10,000 clones, approximately 92% being singletons. The sequenced material came from peripheral blood. All receptors derive from a woman in her fifties or sixties with active COVID-19.

The chain recombines TRBV9 with TRBJ2-1; D might be TRBD2 (5 bases). Germline loops: CDR1 SGDLS, CDR2 YYNGEE. V lost 3 bases, J lost 6 bases, and 13 bases lay in between. The CDR3 extends over 14 amino acids. For the CDR3, the DNA is TGTGCCAGCAGCGCCGGGGAACGGGGCAATGAGCAGTTCTTC. Residues: CASSAGERGNEQFF.

This clone was observed once. The chain recombines TRBV2 with TRBJ2-6; TRBD2 might be the D (6 bases). V was cut by 8 bases and J by 3 bases, with 11 bases left in between. The CDR3 is 14 residues long. Germline-derived CDR1 and CDR2 are SNHLY and FYNNEI. The CDR3 is CASGPGGGANVLTF. The CDR3 bases are TGTGCCAGCGGTCCCGGGGGTGGGGCCAACGTCCTGACTTTC.

The rearrangement joins TRBV30 to TRBJ2-5; D is ambiguous. The germline V gene encodes CDR1 GTSNPN and CDR2 SVGIG (reference sequence). CDR3 length: 12 residues. The V gene lost 4 bases and the J gene lost 2 bases, with 8 bases spanning the gap. The CDR3 here is CAWNSGQETQYF. The CDR3 coding sequence is TGTGCCTGGAATTCCGGTCAAGAGACCCAGTACTTC.

The gene calls are TRBV18 and TRBJ2-7; 9 bases are shared with TRBD1. Germline lookup yields CDR1 KGHSH and CDR2 LQKENI. Losses at the gene ends were 0 bases for V and 7 bases for J; bases not matched to a gene: 4. The CDR3 has 14 amino acids. Here the CDR3 DNA reads TGTGCCAGCTCACCACCCGGGACAGGGCGGGAGCAGTACTTC. Translating it yields CASSPPGTGREQYF.

J is TRBJ2-3 and V is TRBV5-4; TRBD2 matches at 9 bases. With V trimmed by 2 bases and J by 5 bases, 9 bases remained unmatched. The CDR3 runs to 16 residues. Per germline, CDR1 SGHNT and CDR2 YYREEE (reference sequence). CDR3 residues: CASSLGGRALGDTQYF. For the CDR3, the DNA is TGTGCCAGCAGCTTAGGCGGGAGGGCCTTGGGAGATACGCAGTATTTT.

This chain's CDR3 is CASSEGGRAPGKNIQYF. The CDR3 DNA reads as TGTGCCAGCAGTGAAGGGGGGAGGGCCCCAGGGAAAAACATTCAGTACTTC. The chain is built from TRBV6-1 and TRBJ2-4, with TRBD2 matching 7 bases. Losses at the gene ends were 1 base for V and 4 bases for J; bases not matched to a gene: 10. Germline loops: CDR1 MNHNS, CDR2 SASEGT. The CDR3 is 17 amino acids.

The V call is TRBV12-3 or TRBV12-4, the J call TRBJ2-3; D call uncertain. With 4 bases removed from V and 4 bases from J, the gap between germline ends came to 9 bases. CDR3 length equals 13 residues. This chain's CDR3 is CASSSSRSDTQYF. The CDR3 DNA sequence: TGTGCCAGCAGTTCCTCCCGTTCAGATACGCAGTATTTT.

The chain carries TRBV7-9 and TRBJ2-5, with D perhaps TRBD2 (6 bases). Trimming pared 9 bases from V and 3 bases from J, leaving 17 bases between. CDR3 length: 14 amino acids. The germline gives CDR1 SEHNR, CDR2 FQNEAQ (reference sequence). The CDR3 nucleotides are TGTGCCAGTCGTGCGGGAACAGCGGAAGAGACCCAGTACTTC. Translating gives CASRAGTAEETQYF.

V and J are TRBV28 and TRBJ2-7; TRBD2 aligns across 9 bases. V lost 4 bases, J lost 5 bases, and 9 bases stayed unmatched. The CDR3 covers 15 residues. Germline V CDR1 and CDR2: MDHEN, SYDVKM. CDR3 coding DNA: TGTGCCAGCAGTTATGCCCGGACTAGCGTCCACGAGCAGTACTTC. Its translation is CASSYARTSVHEQYF. Supplemented by reference TRBV28 and TRBJ2-7, the full variable domain reads DVKVTQSSRYLVKRTGEKVFLECVQDMDHENMFWYRQDPGLGLRLIYFSYDVKMKEKGDIPEGYSVSREKKERFSLILESASTNQTSMYLCASSYARTSVHEQYFGPGTRLTVT.

For the CDR3, the DNA is TGTGCCAGCAGCCAGTCCATCGTAGGGGTCGAGCAGTACTTC. Encoded protein: CASSQSIVGVEQYF. The gene calls are TRBV3-1 (or the pseudogene TRBV3-2) and TRBJ2-7; perhaps TRBD1 as D (5 bases). The CDR3 extends over 14 amino acids. Trimming took 3 bases from V and 6 from J, leaving 15 bases between them. Germline V gives CDR1 LGHDT, CDR2 YNNKEL (reference sequence).

V usage is TRBV3-1 (or the pseudogene TRBV3-2) and J usage is TRBJ2-3, with TRBD2 as a possible D gene (7 bases). This CDR3 is 14 amino acids long. The germline gives CDR1 LGHDT, CDR2 YNNKEL (reference sequence). The V gene lost 4 bases and the J gene lost 4 bases, with 12 bases spanning the gap. The CDR3 DNA reads TGTGCCAGCAGCCTGGGGGGGCGTTCAGATACGCAGTATTTT. It translates to CASSLGGRSDTQYF.

The chain carries TRBV19 and TRBJ1-1; D is unclear. Deletions cut 5 bases from V and 0 bases from J, with 13 bases between. Germline-derived CDR1 and CDR2 are LNHDA and SQIVND (reference sequence). This CDR3 is 15 amino acids long. This CDR3 is CASSSQSLMNTEAFF. CDR3 coding DNA: TGTGCCAGTAGTTCTCAGTCGTTGATGAACACTGAAGCTTTCTTT.

The count of this clone is one. The CDR3 DNA is TGTGCCAGCAGCGCGATAGCGGGATCCTCCTACAATGAGCAGTTCTTC. Encoded protein: CASSAIAGSSYNEQFF. This chain joins TRBV11-2 and TRBJ2-1, with 8 positions matching TRBD2. The length of the CDR3 is 16 residues. The V segment lost 5 bases and the J segment 0 bases; nucleotides outside the gene matches: 6. Germline V gene data show CDR1 as SGHAT and CDR2 as FQNNGV.

This chain connects TRBV11-2 to TRBJ1-1, with 10 bases matching TRBD1. Germline-derived CDR1 and CDR2 are SGHAT and FQNNGV. CDR3 size: 13 residues. The trim removed 6 bases at V and 5 bases at J, leaving 3 bases unmatched. CDR3 nucleotides: TGTGCCAGCAGTCCGGACAGGGGGACTGAAGCTTTCTTT. This codes for CASSPDRGTEAFF.

V gene TRBV28 combines with J gene TRBJ2-7; 11 bases are shared with TRBD1. The trim removed 7 bases at V and 4 bases at J, leaving 6 bases unmatched. Germline CDR1 MDHEN, CDR2 SYDVKM. This CDR3 spans 14 amino acids. The CDR3 loop is CASIGTGGAYEQYF. CDR3 bases: TGTGCCAGCATAGGGACAGGGGGTGCGTACGAGCAGTACTTC. Looking up the rest from reference TRBV28 and TRBJ2-7 gives the full variable domain: DVKVTQSSRYLVKRTGEKVFLECVQDMDHENMFWYRQDPGLGLRLIYFSYDVKMKEKGDIPEGYSVSREKKERFSLILESASTNQTSMYLCASIGTGGAYEQYFGPGTRLTVT.

This chain joins TRBV19 and TRBJ2-5; 12 bases are shared with TRBD1. The CDR3 is 17 amino acids. Unmatched junction bases numbered 9, after V lost 3 bases and J lost 4 bases. Germline CDR1 is LNHDA and CDR2 is SQIVND (reference sequence). Here the CDR3 DNA reads TGTGCCAGTAGTATGGGGACAGGGGGCGCGAGTCCAGAGACCCAGTACTTC. This gives the protein CASSMGTGGASPETQYF.

V gene TRBV12-3 or TRBV12-4 combines with J gene TRBJ1-2; perhaps TRBD1 as D (5 bases). Trimming removed 3 bases from V and 6 bases from J, with 11 bases in between. This CDR3 contains 13 residues. CDR3 sequence (DNA): TGTGCCAGCAGTTTGGGGCAGGGTAATGGCTACACCTTC. Protein: CASSLGQGNGYTF.

The rearrangement uses TRBV7-2 and TRBJ2-5; D call uncertain. The CDR3 spans 13 residues. Germline CDR1 and CDR2: SGHTA and FQGNSA. The V gene lost 2 bases and the J gene lost 2 bases, with 6 bases spanning the gap. CDR3 nucleotides: TGTGCCAGCAGCTTATCCGGGCAAGAGACCCAGTACTTC. Protein product: CASSLSGQETQYF.

The chain combines TRBV7-9 with TRBJ2-1; possibly TRBD2 for D (5 bases). Germline V lookup: CDR1 SEHNR, CDR2 FQNEAQ (reference sequence). CDR3 length: 15 residues. The V end lost 5 bases, the J end lost 6 bases, and 17 bases lay between the germline ends. The CDR3 DNA reads TGTGCCAGCAGCGACATTGGCCTAGCTCTCAATGAGCAGTTCTTC. Its translation: CASSDIGLALNEQFF.

V and J are TRBV5-4 and TRBJ1-1; maybe TRBD1 (5 bases). V was shortened by 4 bases and J by 0 bases, with 16 bases between the two germline ends. This CDR3 is 16 amino acids long. The germline gives CDR1 SGHNT, CDR2 YYREEE (reference sequence). Written as DNA, the CDR3 is TGTGCCAGCAGCCGAGATGGGGGGTCAGTGAACACTGAAGCTTTCTTT. Amino acids: CASSRDGGSVNTEAFF. Filled out from reference TRBV5-4 and TRBJ1-1, the complete variable domain reads ETGVTQSPTHLIKTRGQQVTLRCSSQSGHNTVSWYQQALGQGPQFIFQYYREEENGRGNFPPRFSGLQFPNYSSELNVNALELDDSALYLCASSRDGGSVNTEAFFGQGTRLTVV.

Remarks on this clone: This sample includes further DNA sequences coding for the same CDR3. The CDR3 protein is CASSLALAGSYNEQFF. CDR3 in DNA: TGTGCCAGCAGCTTAGCACTAGCGGGATCCTACAATGAGCAGTTCTTC. This chain links TRBV7-9 with TRBJ2-1, with 10 bases lining up with TRBD2. The trim removed 0 bases at V and 1 base at J, leaving 0 bases unmatched. The CDR3 covers 16 residues. Germline V gene data show CDR1 as SEHNR and CDR2 as FQNEAQ (reference sequence).

The CDR3 nucleotides are TGTGCCAGCAGGACAGTCAACGAGCAGTACTTC. Its translation is CASRTVNEQYF. The rearrangement links TRBV2 to TRBJ2-7, with TRBD1 as a possible D gene (5 bases). The length of the CDR3 is 11 residues. Per germline, CDR1 SNHLY and CDR2 FYNNEI. Trimming removed 6 bases at V and 5 bases at J, with 8 bases between.

The gene calls are TRBV28 and TRBJ2-7; unclear D gene. The V and J ends lost 5 bases and 3 bases respectively, with 8 bases between them. Looked up from germline, CDR1 is MDHEN and CDR2 is SYDVKM. The CDR3 extends over 12 amino acids. As DNA, the CDR3 is TGTGCCAGCAGTCCTTTCAGCTACGAGCAGTACTTC. Its protein is CASSPFSYEQYF.

The chain is built from TRBV3-1 (or the pseudogene TRBV3-2) and TRBJ1-5, with 8 bases fitting TRBD1. The V and J ends lost 5 bases and 4 bases, in that order; junction bases with no gene match: 4. The CDR3 has 14 residues. Germline CDR1 and CDR2: LGHDT and YNNKEL (reference sequence). CDR3 bases: TGTGCCAGCAGCACACAGGGGGTGAATCAGCCCCAGCATTTT. It codes for CASSTQGVNQPQHF.